The sequence of this T cell receptor (beta chain) was determined in a study of control samples from healthy donors and cancer patients. Clones were sequenced by immunoSEQ multiplex PCR, and TCRdb holds only the in-frame ones, with some missing. Among about 55,000 clones listed, 95% to 97% were seen once. The CDR3 runs to 13 residues. Per the germline V gene, CDR1 is SEHNR and CDR2 is FQNEAQ (reference sequence). V lost 2 bases, J lost 9 bases, and 11 bases lay in between. This receptor was identified in a woman younger than 45 in good health. The sequenced material came from blood. The gene calls are TRBV7-9 and TRBJ2-1; D may be TRBD2 (6 bases). The CDR3 region has the DNA TGTGCCAGCAGCTTACTTTTGGGGGGTGAGCAGTTCTTC. Translated, it gives CASSLLLGGEQFF.